This record looks at one T cell receptor beta chain sequence and its context. This sample stems from a study of blood T cell repertoires in COVID-19. Background on the study: Acute and convalescent COVID-19 specimens originated in the United States, Italy and Spain. From T cells, B-cell-depleted T cells, or PBMCs came the material, which was cDNA or gDNA.

The germline V and J ends were trimmed by 1 base and 8 bases, with 13 bases remaining between them. This CDR3 spans 14 amino acids. Germline loops: CDR1 KGHDR, CDR2 SFDVKD. The authors' processing: Reference gene primer amplification gave estimated nucleated cell counts. Here immunoSEQ multiplex PCR was the method, and the copy in TCRdb shows in-frame clones only, minus some. V and J calls and clone size are copied from that table; D and trimming were computed from the DNA. The sample carries around 270,000 clones, around 88% recorded once. Sequencing was carried out using peripheral blood. The chain is built from TRBV24-1 and TRBJ1-2, with D perhaps TRBD1 (5 bases). The clonotype originates from a man in his forties with acute or convalescent COVID-19. Written as DNA, the CDR3 is TGTGCCACCAGTGATTTTGCCGGGGGTGGCGGCTACACCTTC. Its translation is CATSDFAGGGGYTF.